This TCR beta chain was found in a study of T cells in localized non-small cell lung cancer. TCRdb's copy holds only in-frame clones and misses some; the assay was immunoSEQ multiplex PCR. The sample carries approximately 2,000 clones, 21% recorded once. V was shortened by 2 bases and J by 10 bases, with 17 bases between the two germline ends. The germline CDR1 and CDR2 sequences are LNHNV and YYDKDF (reference sequence). The CDR3 has 14 residues. Study findings and constraints: Among the top 100 tumor clones, a median about 52 appeared in adjacent lung.

Adjacent lung was taken at least 2 cm from the tumor margin, free of atypia. As to this clone: Its target is unknown.

The chain uses TRBV15 and TRBJ1-1; D uncertain. The sequence came from a woman aged 35-75 years with stage I lung adenocarcinoma. This specimen consisted of normal lung tissue next to the tumor, obtained before any cancer treatment. This CDR3 reads CATSRSRNSLGAFF. DNA of the CDR3: TGTGCCACCAGCAGATCCCGAAACTCACTGGGAGCTTTCTTT.